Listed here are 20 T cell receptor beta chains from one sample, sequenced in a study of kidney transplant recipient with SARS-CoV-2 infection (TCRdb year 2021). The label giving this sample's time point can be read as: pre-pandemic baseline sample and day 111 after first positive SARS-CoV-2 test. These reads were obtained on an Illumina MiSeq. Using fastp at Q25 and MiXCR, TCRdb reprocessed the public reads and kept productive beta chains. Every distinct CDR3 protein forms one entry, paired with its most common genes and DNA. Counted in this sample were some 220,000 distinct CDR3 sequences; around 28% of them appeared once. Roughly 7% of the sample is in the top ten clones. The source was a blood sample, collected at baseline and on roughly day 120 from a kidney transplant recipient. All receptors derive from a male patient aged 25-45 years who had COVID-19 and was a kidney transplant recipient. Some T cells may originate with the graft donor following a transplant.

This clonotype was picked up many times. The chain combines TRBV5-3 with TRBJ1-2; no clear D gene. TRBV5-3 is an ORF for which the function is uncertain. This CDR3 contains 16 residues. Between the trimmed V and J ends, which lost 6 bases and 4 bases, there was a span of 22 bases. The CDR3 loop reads CARNNAVVRKTYGYTF. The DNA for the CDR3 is TGTGCCAGAAATAATGCAGTGGTGAGAAAGACCTATGGCTACACCTTC.

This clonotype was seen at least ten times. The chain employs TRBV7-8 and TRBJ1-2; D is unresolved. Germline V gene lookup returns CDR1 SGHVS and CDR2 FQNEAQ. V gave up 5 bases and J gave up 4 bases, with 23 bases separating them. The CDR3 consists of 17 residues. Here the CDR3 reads CASSAKAFTRKTYGYTF. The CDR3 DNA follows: TGTGCCAGCAGCGCTAAGGCGTTTACCCGAAAGACCTATGGCTACACCTTC.

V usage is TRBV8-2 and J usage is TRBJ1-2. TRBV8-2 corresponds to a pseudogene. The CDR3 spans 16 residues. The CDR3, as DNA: TGTGGCAGTGCTCGATATGATAGCCGAAAGACCTATGGCTACACCTTC. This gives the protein CGSARYDSRKTYGYTF.

The CDR3 loop reads CASMIDRGHEQFF. The CDR3 DNA sequence: TGTGCCAGTATGATCGATCGGGGGCACGAGCAGTTCTTC. The V call is TRBV19, the J call TRBJ2-1, with D perhaps matching TRBD1 or TRBD2 (6 bases each). The ends were cut back, 7 bases at V and 10 bases at J, with 17 bases in the middle. This CDR3 contains 13 residues. Germline CDR1 and CDR2: LNHDA and SQIVND (reference sequence).

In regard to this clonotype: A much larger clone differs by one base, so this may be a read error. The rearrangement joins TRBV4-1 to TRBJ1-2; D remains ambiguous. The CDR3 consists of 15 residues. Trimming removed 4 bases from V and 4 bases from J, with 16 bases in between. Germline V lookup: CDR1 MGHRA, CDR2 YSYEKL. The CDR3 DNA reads TGCGCCAGCAGCCCAGATCAAGTCGGGAGCTATGGCTACACCTTC. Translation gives CASSPDQVGSYGYTF.

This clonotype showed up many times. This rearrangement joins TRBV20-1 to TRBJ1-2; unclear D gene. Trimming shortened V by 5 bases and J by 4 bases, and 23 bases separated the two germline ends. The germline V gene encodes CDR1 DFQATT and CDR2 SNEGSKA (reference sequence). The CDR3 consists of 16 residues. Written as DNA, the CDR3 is TGCAGTGCTCAACACATACTGTTTCGAAAGACCTATGGCTACACCTTC. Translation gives CSAQHILFRKTYGYTF.

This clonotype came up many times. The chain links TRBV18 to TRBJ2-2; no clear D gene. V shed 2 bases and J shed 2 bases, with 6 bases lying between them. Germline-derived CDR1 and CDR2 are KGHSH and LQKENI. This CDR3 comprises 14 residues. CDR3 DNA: TGTGCCAGCTCACCAGTTAGAAACACCGGGGAGCTGTTTTTT. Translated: CASSPVRNTGELFF.

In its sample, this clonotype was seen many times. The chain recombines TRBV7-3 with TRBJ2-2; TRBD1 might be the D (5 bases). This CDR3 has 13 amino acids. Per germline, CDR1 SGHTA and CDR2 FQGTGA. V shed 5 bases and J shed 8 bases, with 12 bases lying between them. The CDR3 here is CASSPQTAGELFF. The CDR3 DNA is TGTGCCAGCAGCCCCCAGACAGCTGGGGAGCTGTTTTTT.

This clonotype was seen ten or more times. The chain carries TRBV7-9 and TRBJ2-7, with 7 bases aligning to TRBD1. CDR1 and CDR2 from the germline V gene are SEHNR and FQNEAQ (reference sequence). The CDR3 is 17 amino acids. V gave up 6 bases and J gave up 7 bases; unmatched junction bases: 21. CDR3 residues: CASSPRPTGSYPLEQYF. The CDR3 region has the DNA TGTGCCAGCAGTCCCCGCCCGACAGGGTCTTACCCCCTTGAGCAGTACTTC.

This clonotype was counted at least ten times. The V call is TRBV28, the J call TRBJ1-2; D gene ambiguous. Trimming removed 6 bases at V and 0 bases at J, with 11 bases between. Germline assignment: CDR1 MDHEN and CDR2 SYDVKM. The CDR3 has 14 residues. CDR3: CASSRHSTNYGYTF. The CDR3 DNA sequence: TGTGCCAGCAGCAGACACAGCACTAACTATGGCTACACCTTC.

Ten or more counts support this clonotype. This chain's CDR3 is CASTPMTGQGSLDTEAFF. DNA for the CDR3: TGTGCCAGCACTCCCATGACGGGACAGGGGAGTTTGGACACTGAAGCTTTCTTT. The V gene is TRBV28, the J gene TRBJ1-1; 10 bases fit TRBD1. From germline, CDR1 is MDHEN and CDR2 SYDVKM. This CDR3 spans 18 amino acids. With 7 bases clipped from V and 3 bases from J, the junction kept 17 bases outside the gene matches. Supplemented by reference TRBV28 and TRBJ1-1, the full variable domain reads DVKVTQSSRYLVKRTGEKVFLECVQDMDHENMFWYRQDPGLGLRLIYFSYDVKMKEKGDIPEGYSVSREKKERFSLILESASTNQTSMYLCASTPMTGQGSLDTEAFFGQGTRLTVV.

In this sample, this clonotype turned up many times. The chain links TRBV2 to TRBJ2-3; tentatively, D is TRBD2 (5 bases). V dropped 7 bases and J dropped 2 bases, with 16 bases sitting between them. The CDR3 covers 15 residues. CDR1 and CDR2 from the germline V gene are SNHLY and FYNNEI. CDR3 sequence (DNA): TGTGCCAGCAAATCTGGGAGATTTGCCACAGATACGCAGTATTTT. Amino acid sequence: CASKSGRFATDTQYF.

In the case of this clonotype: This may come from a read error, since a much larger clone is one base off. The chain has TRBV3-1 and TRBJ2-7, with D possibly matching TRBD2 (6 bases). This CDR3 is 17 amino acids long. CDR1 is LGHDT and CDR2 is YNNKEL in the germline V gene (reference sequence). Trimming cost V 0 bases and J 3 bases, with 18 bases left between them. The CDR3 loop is CASSQDKIRETYYEQYF. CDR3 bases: TGTGCCAGCAGCCAAGATAAGATACGGGAGACCTACTACGAGCAGTACTTC.

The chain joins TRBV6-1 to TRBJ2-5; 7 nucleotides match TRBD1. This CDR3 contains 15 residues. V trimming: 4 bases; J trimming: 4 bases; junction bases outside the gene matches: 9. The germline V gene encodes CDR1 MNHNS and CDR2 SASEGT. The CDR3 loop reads CASSGRQGPRETQYF. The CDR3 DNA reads TGTGCCAGCAGTGGCCGACAGGGTCCAAGAGAGACCCAGTACTTC.

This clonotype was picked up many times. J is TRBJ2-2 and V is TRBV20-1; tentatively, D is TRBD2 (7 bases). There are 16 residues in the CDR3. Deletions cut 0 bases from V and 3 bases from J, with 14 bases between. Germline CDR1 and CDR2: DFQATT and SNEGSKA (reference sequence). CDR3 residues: CSARDVRGADTGELFF. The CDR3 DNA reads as TGCAGTGCTAGAGATGTTCGGGGGGCGGACACCGGGGAGCTGTTTTTT.

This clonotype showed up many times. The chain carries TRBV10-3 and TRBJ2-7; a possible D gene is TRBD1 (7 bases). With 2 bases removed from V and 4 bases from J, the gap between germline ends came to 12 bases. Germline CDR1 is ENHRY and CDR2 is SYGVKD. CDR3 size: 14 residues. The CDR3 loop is CAISEGGDSYEQYF. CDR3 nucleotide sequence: TGTGCCATCAGTGAGGGAGGGGACAGTTACGAGCAGTACTTC.

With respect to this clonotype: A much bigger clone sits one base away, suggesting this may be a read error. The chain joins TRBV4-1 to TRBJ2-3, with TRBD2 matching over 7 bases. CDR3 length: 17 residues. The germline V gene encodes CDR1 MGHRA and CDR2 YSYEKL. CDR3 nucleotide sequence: TGCACCAGCAGCCAAGAAACCGGGAGGCCCTTCCCAGATACGCAGTATTTT. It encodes CTSSQETGRPFPDTQYF.

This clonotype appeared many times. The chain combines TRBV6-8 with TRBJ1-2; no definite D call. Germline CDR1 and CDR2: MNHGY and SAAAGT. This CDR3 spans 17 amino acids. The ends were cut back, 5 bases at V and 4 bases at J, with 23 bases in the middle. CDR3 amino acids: CASSVLVRSRKTYGYTF. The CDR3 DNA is TGTGCCAGCAGTGTGTTGGTACGCTCTAGAAAGACCTATGGCTACACCTTC.

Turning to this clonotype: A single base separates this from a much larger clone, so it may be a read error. The DNA of the CDR3 is TGTGCCAGCGGCCACGGGACAGGCTCTGGAAACACCATATATTTT. Amino acid sequence: CASGHGTGSGNTIYF. The gene calls are TRBV7-6 and TRBJ1-3, with 8 bases identical to TRBD1. The CDR3 covers 15 residues. Germline lookup yields CDR1 SGHVS and CDR2 FNYEAQ. Losses at the gene ends were 8 bases for V and 0 bases for J; bases not matched to a gene: 6.

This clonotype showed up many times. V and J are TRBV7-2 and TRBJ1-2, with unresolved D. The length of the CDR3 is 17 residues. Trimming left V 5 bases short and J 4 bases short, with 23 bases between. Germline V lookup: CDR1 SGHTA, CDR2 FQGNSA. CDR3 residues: CASSISYRDGKTYGYTF. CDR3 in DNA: TGTGCCAGCAGCATTTCATACAGAGACGGAAAGACCTATGGCTACACCTTC.